This T cell receptor beta chain was recovered during a study of blood T cell repertoires in COVID-19. Germline lookup yields CDR1 SGHRS and CDR2 YFSETQ. The V end was cut by 1 base, the J end by 1 base, with 8 bases between. The CDR3 covers 15 residues. Here immunoSEQ multiplex PCR was the method, and the copy in TCRdb shows in-frame clones only, minus some. The sample shows approximately 300,000 clones, 87% of them seen only once. The source material was peripheral blood. The chain uses TRBV5-1 and TRBJ2-2; the D is unclear. The receptor's source is a man younger than 35 with active or convalescent COVID-19. DNA of the CDR3: TGCGCCAGCAGCTTGCCCCAACTGAACACCGGGGAGCTGTTTTTT. It encodes CASSLPQLNTGELFF.